The T cell receptor (beta chain) described here comes from a study of blood T cell repertoires in COVID-19. Study-wide context: PBMCs, B-cell-depleted T cells, or T cells provided the cDNA or gDNA that made up the material.

Living in roughly 25 US areas, the participants were between about 18 and 100 years of age. Assignments of participants to cohorts depended upon their own reported clinical history. Recovered status in Cohort 3 required two negative PCRs, clearance, or symptom resolution. Method: immunoSEQ multiplex PCR; TCRdb's copy keeps in-frame clones and lacks some. The sample lists about 130,000 clones; roughly 83% were seen once. Input material: PBMCs or T cells enriched from blood (not recorded which). The receptor comes from a man in his fifties who had recovered from COVID-19.

CDR3 region: CASSLGPGQGNFDTQYF. CDR3 nucleotide sequence: TGTGCCAGCAGCTTGGGGCCGGGACAGGGGAACTTTGATACGCAGTATTTT. The V gene is TRBV5-4, the J gene TRBJ2-3; 10 bases align to TRBD1. Germline V gives CDR1 SGHNT, CDR2 YYREEE (reference sequence). The CDR3 runs 17 residues. The trim removed 0 bases at V and 6 bases at J, leaving 10 bases unmatched.